These 8 T cell receptor beta chains came from one sample sequenced in a study of blood T cells in healthy people across ages. The use of a sample-barcoded 5' primer and a J-beta primer mix characterized a second PCR of roughly 7 to 11 cycles. Each CDR3 protein gets one entry after TCRdb re-called the 5' RACE reads with MiXCR. Counted here are 790,000 or so distinct CDR3 sequences, about 46% occurring once; the ten biggest clones make up around 18%. The sequencing input was blood. Every receptor here comes from a man older than 75 in good health.

The table lists this clonotype with a few counts. The V call is TRBV7-9, the J call TRBJ2-7; D perhaps matches TRBD1 (6 bases). The CDR3 length is 13 residues. Deletions cut 5 bases from V and 6 bases from J, with 14 bases between. Germline values: CDR1 SEHNR, CDR2 FQNEAQ (reference sequence). The CDR3 nucleotides are TGTGCCAGCAGCCCGTCCGACAGGCGCGAGCAGTACTTC. Its protein product is CASSPSDRREQYF.

This clonotype came up once. The V call is TRBV18, the J call TRBJ2-7, with D uncertain. Deletions cut 0 bases from V and 0 bases from J, with 12 bases between. From germline, CDR1 is KGHSH and CDR2 LQKENI. CDR3 size: 16 residues. The CDR3 protein is CASSPPIHESSYEQYF. The DNA for the CDR3 is TGTGCCAGCTCACCACCAATACATGAAAGCTCCTACGAGCAGTACTTC. The whole variable domain, filled in from reference TRBV18 and TRBJ2-7, reads NAGVMQNPRHLVRRRGQEARLRCSPMKGHSHVYWYRQLPEEGLKFMVYLQKENIIDESGMPKERFSAEFPKEGPSILRIQQVVRGDSAAYFCASSPPIHESSYEQYFGPGTRLTVT.

This clonotype was counted between two and nine times. This chain joins TRBV9 and TRBJ1-4; TRBD1 is a possible D gene (5 bases). V gave up 3 bases and J gave up 0 bases, with 9 bases separating them. Germline CDR1 is SGDLS and CDR2 is YYNGEE. This CDR3 spans 15 amino acids. The CDR3 region has the DNA TGTGCCAGCAGCGAGGGGATCACAACTAATGAAAAACTGTTTTTT. It translates to CASSEGITTNEKLFF.

The CDR3 loop is CASSEGYTIYF. In nucleotides, the CDR3 is TGCGCCAGCAGCGAGGGATACACCATATATTTT. The V and J genes are TRBV5-1 and TRBJ1-3; D is uncertain. V was shortened by 4 bases and J by 8 bases, with 7 bases between the two germline ends. In germline, CDR1 is SGHRS, CDR2 YFSETQ. The CDR3 is 11 amino acids.

Concerning this clonotype: This clone may be a read error of a much larger clone one base away. The V and J genes are TRBV12-3 or TRBV12-4 and TRBJ2-7; TRBD1 might be the D (5 bases). The CDR3 consists of 14 residues. V was shortened by 5 bases and J by 7 bases, with 18 bases between the two germline ends. The CDR3: CASSPAGPPREQYF. For the CDR3, the DNA is TGTGCCAGCAGTCCGGCAGGGCCTCCTAGAGAGCAGTACTTC.

This chain's CDR3 is CASSQAQGLAKPSQETQYF. CDR3 bases: TGCGCCAGCAGCCAAGCCCAGGGACTAGCCAAACCATCACAAGAGACCCAGTACTTC. The rearrangement joins TRBV4-1 to TRBJ2-5; TRBD2 matches 9 bases. V trimming: 1 base; J trimming: 2 bases; junction bases outside the gene matches: 14. The CDR3 covers 19 residues. Germline values: CDR1 MGHRA, CDR2 YSYEKL.

This clonotype was counted between two and nine times. The chain is built from TRBV2 and TRBJ2-1, with no clear D. The CDR3 consists of 16 residues. Germline V gives CDR1 SNHLY, CDR2 FYNNEI. Trimming removed 3 bases at V and 8 bases at J, with 20 bases between. This CDR3 is CASSDGFSFLGDEQFF. CDR3 sequence (DNA): TGTGCCAGCAGTGATGGTTTTAGCTTCTTAGGCGATGAGCAGTTCTTC. The full variable domain, its missing parts supplied by reference TRBV2 and TRBJ2-1, is EPEVTQTPSHQVTQMGQEVILRCVPISNHLYFYWYRQILGQKVEFLVSFYNNEISEKSEIFDDQFSVERPDGSNFTLKIRSTKLEDSAMYFCASSDGFSFLGDEQFFGPGTRLTVL.

Many counts were recorded for this clonotype. At one end the junction does not follow the germline gene, possibly because of a read error. V is TRBV28 and J is TRBJ2-7; D is ambiguous. Germline assignment: CDR1 MDHEN and CDR2 SYDVKM. The CDR3 is 11 amino acids. CDR3 region: CASSPSHEQYF. As DNA, the CDR3 is TGTGCCAGCAGTCCCTCCCACGAGCAGTACTTC.